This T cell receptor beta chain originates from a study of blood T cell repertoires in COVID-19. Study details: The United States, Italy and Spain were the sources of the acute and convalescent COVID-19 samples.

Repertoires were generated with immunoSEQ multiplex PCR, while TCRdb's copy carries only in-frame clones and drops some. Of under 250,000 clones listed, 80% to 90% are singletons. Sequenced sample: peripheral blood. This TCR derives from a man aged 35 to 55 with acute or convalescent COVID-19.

In DNA form, the CDR3 reads TGTGCCAGCAGGAAGAGGGACAGGGCGAACACTGAAGCTTTCTTT. As protein: CASRKRDRANTEAFF. The chain is built from TRBV28 and TRBJ1-1; 9 bases align to TRBD1. Germline CDR1 is MDHEN and CDR2 is SYDVKM. The CDR3 spans 15 residues. V lost 6 bases to trimming and J lost 1 base; unmatched junction nucleotides: 6.